The clone carrying this TCR beta chain was counted between two and nine times. Trimming at V came to 3 bases and at J to 4 bases, leaving 6 bases not matched to a gene. Germline V CDR1 and CDR2: MRHNA, SNTAGT. This CDR3 region has 16 residues. This record comes from a study of early T cells in non-severe SARS-CoV-2 infection. TCRdb re-analysed the 5' RACE reads in MiXCR, keeping a single row per CDR3 protein. This sample yields fewer than 85,000 distinct CDR3 sequences, of which about 11% are seen a single time; about 11% belongs to the top ten. This TCR was sampled from an adult who was a healthcare worker with PCR-confirmed SARS-CoV-2 infection or an uninfected control (not recorded which). The sequenced sample was whole blood, obtained at baseline. The chain carries TRBV6-4 and TRBJ2-3, with TRBD2 matching 11 bases. CDR3 sequence reads: CASSESASGGPDTQYF. The CDR3 coding sequence is TGTGCCAGCAGTGAGTCGGCTAGCGGGGGGCCAGATACGCAGTATTTT.